This T cell receptor (beta chain) was identified in a study of shared clonotypes between healthy human individuals. The study, taken as a whole, reports: Sampling involved blood alone; tissue repertoires likely differ. Measured sharing among donors was expected to vary with sequencing depth.

Germline V gene lookup returns CDR1 KGHSH and CDR2 LQKENI. CDR3 length: 16 residues. Deletions cut 3 bases from V and 2 bases from J, with 14 bases between. Using immunoSEQ multiplex PCR, the repertoire was profiled, and TCRdb retains in-frame clones only, with some absent. This sample has roughly 1,100,000 clones, with about 76% found just once. Worth noting for this clone: Its target is unknown.

The chain combines TRBV18 with TRBJ1-5; D possibly corresponds to TRBD1 (5 bases). The sample was memory CD4+ T cells sorted from blood. The subset is: CD45RA-negative fraction. This clonotype was sampled from a man between 18 and 35 years old in good health. In nucleotides, the CDR3 is TGTGCCAGCTCACCTCCGTTGGGGCTGGGCAATCAGCCCCAGCATTTT. It translates to CASSPPLGLGNQPQHF.